The entry below describes one TCR beta chain. It lacks a known antigen. Base qualities were left out, and no much larger clone turns up one base away. The sample comes from a study of somatic mutations in cytotoxic T cells in rheumatoid arthritis (dated by TCRdb to the late 2010s). For context, the study as a whole: Some T-cell populations stained with V beta antibodies were sorted by flow on a FACSAria II or Sony SH800 to nearly 100% purity, with sorted V beta1+ cells additionally subjected to TCRB sequencing. Patients and controls did not essentially differ in median age, which was nearly identical between the groups. TCRB deep sequencing covered 65 to 80 patients with rheumatoid arthritis along with some 22 healthy controls. Whether expanded CD8+ T-cell clones in untreated, newly diagnosed rheumatoid arthritis carry somatic mutations was the study question, and clonality was characterized with TCRB deep sequencing.

The CDR3 runs 14 residues from the cysteine to the phenylalanine. Kept here is only the CDR3 DNA, which spans 42 bases and is read in frame from base 1. Sequencing of TCRB CDR3 was done on genomic DNA with the immunoSEQ assay. As for how the authors treated the data: Analyses were restricted to productive TCRB rearrangements. Clonality was expressed as a Shannon entropy-based productive clonality index, with each clone defined by a unique TCRB CDR3 sequence. The template counts of each clone relative to the total templates per sample were used to calculate repertoire overlap between two samples. Flow cytometry-measured V-gene usage correlated with V-gene usage from TCRB sequencing, with a Spearman r of about 0.65. TCRdb took this table from immuneACCESS and kept in-frame rearrangements with V and J called. Such tables lack part of the clones; where checked against another copy, unresolved V genes explain under half of the gap, and the rest is unexplained. For V, J and clone size, that table is used; D and trimming come from the DNA. The sample contains 19,000 or so clones, around 85% of them found a single time. Together, the top ten hold 15% of the sample.

The 20 or so healthy controls were blood donors whose buffy coats were used; they had a median age of around 59 years (range roughly 20-80), and 50% to 55% were female. Flow cytometry confirmed the purity of CD4+ and CD8+ cells that had been isolated by positive magnetic bead selection on an AutoMACS. Isolation of peripheral blood mononuclear cells was done through Ficoll-Paque PLUS density gradient separation. DNA was extracted from CD4-enriched, CD8-enriched or PBMC samples with Nucleospin Tissue or Tissue XS kits and quantified with a Qubit 2.0 fluorometer. General conclusions and limits of the study: The largest CD8+ clone made up more than 20% of CD8+ cells in 8 of 65 patients, and blood and synovial fluid shared several identical CD8+ TCRB sequences. It was unknown which antigens the expanded CD8+ clones targeted, and their absence from virus-specific databases did not exclude viral specificity. The finding that TRBV07 was slightly underrepresented in patients was left unadjusted for multiple comparisons. Healthy controls showed no age-related increase in CD8+ clonality, whereas patients did (Spearman r ≈ 0.49). CD8+ T-cell clonality did not differ significantly between rheumatoid arthritis patients and age-matched healthy controls.

The clonotype originates from a man aged 35-49 years in good health. The sample consisted of CD8+ T cells sorted from blood. The rearrangement joined TRBV21-1 to TRBJ1-2; the DNA was not compared with TRBD1, the D call given in the table. TRBV21-1 is flagged as a pseudogene. The bases read TGTGCCAGCAGCAAAGCGACAGCTAACTATGGCTACACCTTC. The translation is CASSKATANYGYTF.